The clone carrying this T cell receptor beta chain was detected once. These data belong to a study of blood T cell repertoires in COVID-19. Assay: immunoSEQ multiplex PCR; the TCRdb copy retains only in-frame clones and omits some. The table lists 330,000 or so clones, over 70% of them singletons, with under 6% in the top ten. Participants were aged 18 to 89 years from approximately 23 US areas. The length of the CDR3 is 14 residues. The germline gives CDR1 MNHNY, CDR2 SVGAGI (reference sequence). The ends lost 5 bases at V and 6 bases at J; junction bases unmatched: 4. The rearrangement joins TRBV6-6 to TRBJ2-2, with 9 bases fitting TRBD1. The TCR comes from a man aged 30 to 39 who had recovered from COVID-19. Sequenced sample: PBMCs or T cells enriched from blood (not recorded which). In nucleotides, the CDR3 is TGTGCCAGCAGTACAGGGGGCGCAGCCGGGGAGCTGTTTTTT. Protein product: CASSTGGAAGELFF.